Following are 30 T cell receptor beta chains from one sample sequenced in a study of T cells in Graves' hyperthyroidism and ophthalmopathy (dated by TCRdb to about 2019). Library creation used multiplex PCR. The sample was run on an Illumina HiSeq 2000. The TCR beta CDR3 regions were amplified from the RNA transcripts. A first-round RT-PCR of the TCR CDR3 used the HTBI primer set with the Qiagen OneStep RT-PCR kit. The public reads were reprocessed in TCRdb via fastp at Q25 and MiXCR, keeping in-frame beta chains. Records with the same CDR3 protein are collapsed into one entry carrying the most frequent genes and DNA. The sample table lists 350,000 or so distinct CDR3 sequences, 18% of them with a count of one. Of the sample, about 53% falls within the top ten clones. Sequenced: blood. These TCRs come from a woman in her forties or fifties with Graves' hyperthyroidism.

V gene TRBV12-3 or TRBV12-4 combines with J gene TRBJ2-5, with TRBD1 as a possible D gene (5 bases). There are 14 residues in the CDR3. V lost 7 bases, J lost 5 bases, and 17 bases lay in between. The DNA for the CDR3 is TGTGCCAGCATCCCTGGACAAATCGGGGAGACCCAGTACTTC. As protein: CASIPGQIGETQYF.

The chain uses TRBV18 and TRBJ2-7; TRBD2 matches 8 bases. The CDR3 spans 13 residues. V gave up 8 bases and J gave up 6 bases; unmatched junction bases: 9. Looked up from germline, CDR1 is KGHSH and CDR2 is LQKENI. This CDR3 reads CASATAGVPEQYF. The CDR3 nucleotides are TGTGCCAGCGCGACAGCGGGAGTCCCCGAGCAGTACTTC.

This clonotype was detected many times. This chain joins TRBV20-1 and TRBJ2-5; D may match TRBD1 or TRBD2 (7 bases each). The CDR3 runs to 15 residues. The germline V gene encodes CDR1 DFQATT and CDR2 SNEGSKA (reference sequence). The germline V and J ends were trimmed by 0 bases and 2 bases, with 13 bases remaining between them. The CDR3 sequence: CSARDDREGQETQYF. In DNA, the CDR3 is TGCAGTGCTAGAGATGACAGGGAGGGGCAAGAGACCCAGTACTTC.

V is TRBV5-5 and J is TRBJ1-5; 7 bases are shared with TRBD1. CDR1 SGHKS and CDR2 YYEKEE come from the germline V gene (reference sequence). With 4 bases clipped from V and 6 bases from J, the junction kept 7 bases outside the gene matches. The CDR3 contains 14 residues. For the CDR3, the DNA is TGTGCCAGCAGCCCCGGGGCAGGGGGTCAGCCCCAGCATTTT. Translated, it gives CASSPGAGGQPQHF.

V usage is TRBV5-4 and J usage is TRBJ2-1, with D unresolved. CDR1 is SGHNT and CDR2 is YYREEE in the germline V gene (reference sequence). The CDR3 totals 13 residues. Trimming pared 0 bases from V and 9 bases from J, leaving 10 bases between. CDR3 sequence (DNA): TGTGCCAGCAGCTTGGCCCATGGCAGTGAGCAGTTCTTC. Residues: CASSLAHGSEQFF. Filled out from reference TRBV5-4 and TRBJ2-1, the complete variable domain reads ETGVTQSPTHLIKTRGQQVTLRCSSQSGHNTVSWYQQALGQGPQFIFQYYREEENGRGNFPPRFSGLQFPNYSSELNVNALELDDSALYLCASSLAHGSEQFFGPGTRLTVL.

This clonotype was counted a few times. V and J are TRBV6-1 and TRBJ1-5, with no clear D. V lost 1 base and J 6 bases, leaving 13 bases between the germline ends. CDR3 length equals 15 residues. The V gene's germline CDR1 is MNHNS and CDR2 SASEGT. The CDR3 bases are TGTGCCAGCAGTGAAGGAAGGGTGGCGAGTCAGCCCCAGCATTTT. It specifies CASSEGRVASQPQHF.

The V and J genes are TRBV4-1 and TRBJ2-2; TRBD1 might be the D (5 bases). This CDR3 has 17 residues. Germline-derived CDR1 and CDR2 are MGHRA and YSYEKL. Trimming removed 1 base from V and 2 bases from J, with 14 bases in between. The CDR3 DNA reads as TGCGCCAGCAGCCAAGGTCGGCTCAGGGAAAACACCGGGGAGCTGTTTTTT. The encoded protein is CASSQGRLRENTGELFF.

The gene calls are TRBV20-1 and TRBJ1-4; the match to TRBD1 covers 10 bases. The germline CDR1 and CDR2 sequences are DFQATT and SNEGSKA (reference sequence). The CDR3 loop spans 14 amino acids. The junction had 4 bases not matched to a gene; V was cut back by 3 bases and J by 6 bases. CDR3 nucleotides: TGCAGTGCTAGGTGGACAGGGGGGGATGAAAAACTGTTTTTT. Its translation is CSARWTGGDEKLFF.

Written as DNA, the CDR3 is TGTGCCAGCAGTTTAATTCTGACTTACCTGGGGCCCCTCCACTTT. Its protein is CASSLILTYLGPLHF. The chain is built from TRBV27 and TRBJ1-6; D is uncertain. CDR1 is MNHEY and CDR2 is SMNVEV in the germline V gene (reference sequence). Between the trimmed V and J ends, which lost 2 bases and 13 bases, there was a span of 18 bases. The CDR3 spans 15 residues.

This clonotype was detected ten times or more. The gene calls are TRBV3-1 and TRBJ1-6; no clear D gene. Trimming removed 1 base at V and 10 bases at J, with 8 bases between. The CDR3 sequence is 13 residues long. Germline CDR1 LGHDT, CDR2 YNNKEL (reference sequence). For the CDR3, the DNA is TGTGCCAGCAGCCAAGTAGATGGCTCACCCCTCCACTTT. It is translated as CASSQVDGSPLHF.

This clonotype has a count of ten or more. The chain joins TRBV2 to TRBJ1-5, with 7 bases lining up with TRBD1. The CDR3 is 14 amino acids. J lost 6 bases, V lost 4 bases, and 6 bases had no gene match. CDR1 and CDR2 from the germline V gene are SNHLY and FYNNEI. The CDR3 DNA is TGTGCCAGCAGTGTTTTAGGGGGCGTTCAGCCCCAGCATTTT. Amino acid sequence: CASSVLGGVQPQHF.

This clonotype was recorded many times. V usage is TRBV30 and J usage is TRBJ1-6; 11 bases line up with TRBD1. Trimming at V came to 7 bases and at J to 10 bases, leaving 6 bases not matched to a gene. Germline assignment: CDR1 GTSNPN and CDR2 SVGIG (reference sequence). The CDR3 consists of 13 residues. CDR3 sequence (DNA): TGTGCCTTGACCGGGACAGGGGGATCACCCCTCCACTTT. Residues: CALTGTGGSPLHF. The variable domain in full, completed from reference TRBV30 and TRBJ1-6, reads SQTIHQWPATLVQPVGSPLSLECTVEGTSNPNLYWYRQAAGRGLQLLFYSVGIGQISSEVPQNLSASRPQDRQFILSSKKLLLSDSGFYLCALTGTGGSPLHFGNGTRLTVT.

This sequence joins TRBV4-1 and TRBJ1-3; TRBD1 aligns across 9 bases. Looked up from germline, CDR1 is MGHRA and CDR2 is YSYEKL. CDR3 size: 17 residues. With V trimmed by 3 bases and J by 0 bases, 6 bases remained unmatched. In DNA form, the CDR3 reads TGCGCCAGCAGCCATACAGGGGGCGTCGACTCTGGAAACACCATATATTTT. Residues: CASSHTGGVDSGNTIYF.

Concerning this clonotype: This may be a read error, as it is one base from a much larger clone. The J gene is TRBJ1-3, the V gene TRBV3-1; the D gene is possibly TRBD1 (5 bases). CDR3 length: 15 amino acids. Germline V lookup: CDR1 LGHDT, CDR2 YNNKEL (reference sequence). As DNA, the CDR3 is TGTGCCAGCAGCCTCGGGGCGATCTCTGGAGACACCATATATTTT. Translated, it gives CASSLGAISGDTIYF.

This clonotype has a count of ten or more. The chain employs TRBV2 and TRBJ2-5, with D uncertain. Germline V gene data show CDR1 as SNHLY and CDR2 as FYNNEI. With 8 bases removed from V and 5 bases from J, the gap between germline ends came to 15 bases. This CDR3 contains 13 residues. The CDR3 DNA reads TGTGCCAGCCTTCGGGCGTCGATGGAGACCCAGTACTTC. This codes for CASLRASMETQYF. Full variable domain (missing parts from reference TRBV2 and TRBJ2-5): EPEVTQTPSHQVTQMGQEVILRCVPISNHLYFYWYRQILGQKVEFLVSFYNNEISEKSEIFDDQFSVERPDGSNFTLKIRSTKLEDSAMYFCASLRASMETQYFGPGTRLLVL.

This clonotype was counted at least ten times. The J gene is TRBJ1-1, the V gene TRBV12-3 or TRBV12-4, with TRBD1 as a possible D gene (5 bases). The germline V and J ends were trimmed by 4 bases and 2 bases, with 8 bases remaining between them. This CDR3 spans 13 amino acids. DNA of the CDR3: TGTGCCAGCAGTTCAGGGTTCAACACTGAAGCTTTCTTT. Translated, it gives CASSSGFNTEAFF.

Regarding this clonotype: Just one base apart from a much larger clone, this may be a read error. The CDR3 bases are TGTGCCAGCAGCATCGAACCGGAAGCTTTCTTT. Protein: CASSIEPEAFF. J is TRBJ1-1 and V is TRBV6-1; D remains ambiguous. The CDR3 has 11 residues. Trimming left V 6 bases short and J 8 bases short, with 10 bases between. Per germline, CDR1 MNHNS and CDR2 SASEGT.

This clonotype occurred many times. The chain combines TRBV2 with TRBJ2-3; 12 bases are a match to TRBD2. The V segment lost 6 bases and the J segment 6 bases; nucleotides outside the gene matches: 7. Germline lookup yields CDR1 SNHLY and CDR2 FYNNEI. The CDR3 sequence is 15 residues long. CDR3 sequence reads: CASRSSGGAEDTQYF. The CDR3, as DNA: TGTGCCAGCAGGTCTAGCGGGGGGGCCGAGGATACGCAGTATTTT.

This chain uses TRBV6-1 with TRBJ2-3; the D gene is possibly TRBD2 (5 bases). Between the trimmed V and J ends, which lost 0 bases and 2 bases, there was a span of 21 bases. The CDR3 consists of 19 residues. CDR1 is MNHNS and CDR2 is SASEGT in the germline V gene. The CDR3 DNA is TGTGCCAGCAGTGAAGCTGAGGGAACCCAATTCGGTTCCACAGATACGCAGTATTTT. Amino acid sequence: CASSEAEGTQFGSTDTQYF.

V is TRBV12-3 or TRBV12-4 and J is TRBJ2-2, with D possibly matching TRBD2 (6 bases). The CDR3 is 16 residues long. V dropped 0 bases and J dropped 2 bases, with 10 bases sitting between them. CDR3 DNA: TGTGCCAGCAGTTTAGCGGTAGCGGCTAACACCGGGGAGCTGTTTTTT. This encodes CASSLAVAANTGELFF.

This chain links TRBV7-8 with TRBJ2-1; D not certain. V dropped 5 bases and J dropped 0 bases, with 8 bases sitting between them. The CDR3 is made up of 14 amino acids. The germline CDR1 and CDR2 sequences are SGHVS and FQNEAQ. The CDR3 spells CASSIESSYNEQFF. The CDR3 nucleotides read TGTGCCAGCAGCATTGAGAGCTCCTACAATGAGCAGTTCTTC.

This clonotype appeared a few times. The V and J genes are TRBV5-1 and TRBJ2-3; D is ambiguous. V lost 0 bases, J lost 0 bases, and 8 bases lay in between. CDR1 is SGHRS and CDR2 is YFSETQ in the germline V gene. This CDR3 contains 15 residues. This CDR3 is CASSLAKASTDTQYF. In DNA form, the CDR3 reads TGCGCCAGCAGCTTGGCCAAGGCTAGCACAGATACGCAGTATTTT.

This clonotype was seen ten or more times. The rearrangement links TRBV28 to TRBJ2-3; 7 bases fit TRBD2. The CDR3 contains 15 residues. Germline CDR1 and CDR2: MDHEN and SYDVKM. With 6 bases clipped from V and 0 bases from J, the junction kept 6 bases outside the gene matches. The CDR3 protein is CASRQGGGSTDTQYF. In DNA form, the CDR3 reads TGTGCCAGCAGGCAAGGCGGGGGTAGCACAGATACGCAGTATTTT.

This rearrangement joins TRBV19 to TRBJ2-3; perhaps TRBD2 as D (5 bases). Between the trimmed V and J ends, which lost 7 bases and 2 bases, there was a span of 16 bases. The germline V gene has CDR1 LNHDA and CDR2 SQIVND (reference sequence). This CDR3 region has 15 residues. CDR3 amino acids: CASMGLDSLTDTQYF. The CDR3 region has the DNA TGTGCCAGTATGGGGTTGGACTCGCTCACAGATACGCAGTATTTT.

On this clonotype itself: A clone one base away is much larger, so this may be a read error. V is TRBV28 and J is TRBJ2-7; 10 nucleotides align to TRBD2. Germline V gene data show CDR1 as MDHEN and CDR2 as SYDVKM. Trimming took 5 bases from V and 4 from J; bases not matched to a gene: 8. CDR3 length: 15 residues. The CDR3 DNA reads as TGTGCCAGCAGTCTGGCTGAAGCGGGAGGGTACGAGCAGTACTTC. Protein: CASSLAEAGGYEQYF.

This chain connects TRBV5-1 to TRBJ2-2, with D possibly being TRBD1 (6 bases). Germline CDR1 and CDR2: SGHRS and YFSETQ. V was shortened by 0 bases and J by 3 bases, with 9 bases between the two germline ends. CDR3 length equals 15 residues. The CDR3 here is CASSLGQVHTGELFF. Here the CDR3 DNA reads TGCGCCAGCAGCTTGGGACAGGTACACACCGGGGAGCTGTTTTTT. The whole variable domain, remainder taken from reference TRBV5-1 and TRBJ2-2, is KAGVTQTPRYLIKTRGQQVTLSCSPISGHRSVSWYQQTPGQGLQFLFEYFSETQRNKGNFPGRFSGRQFSNSRSEMNVSTLELGDSALYLCASSLGQVHTGELFFGEGSRLTVL.

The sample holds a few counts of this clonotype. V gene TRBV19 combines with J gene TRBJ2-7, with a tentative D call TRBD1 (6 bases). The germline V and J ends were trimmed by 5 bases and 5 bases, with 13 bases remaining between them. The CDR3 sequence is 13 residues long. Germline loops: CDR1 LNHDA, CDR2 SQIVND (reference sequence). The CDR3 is CASSYRRGDEQYV. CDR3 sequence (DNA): TGTGCCAGTAGTTACCGCAGGGGAGACGAGCAGTACGTC.

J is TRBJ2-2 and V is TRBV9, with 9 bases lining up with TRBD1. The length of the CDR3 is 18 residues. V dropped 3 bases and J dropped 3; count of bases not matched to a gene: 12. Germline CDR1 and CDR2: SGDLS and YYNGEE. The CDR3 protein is CASSGSKNRGLDTGELFF. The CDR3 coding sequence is TGTGCCAGCAGCGGAAGCAAAAACAGGGGGCTCGACACCGGGGAGCTGTTTTTT. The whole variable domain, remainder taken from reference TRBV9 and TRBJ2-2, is DSGVTQTPKHLITATGQRVTLRCSPRSGDLSVYWYQQSLDQGLQFLIQYYNGEERAKGNILERFSAQQFPDLHSELNLSSLELGDSALYFCASSGSKNRGLDTGELFFGEGSRLTVL.

The CDR3 region is CASGFGGFYNEQFF. For the CDR3, the DNA is TGTGCTAGTGGTTTTGGAGGGTTCTACAATGAGCAGTTCTTC. The V gene is TRBV12-5, the J gene TRBJ2-1; perhaps TRBD2 as D (6 bases). Trimming removed 3 bases from V and 3 bases from J, with 9 bases in between. This CDR3 has 14 residues. Germline V gene data show CDR1 as LGHNT and CDR2 as FRNRAP.

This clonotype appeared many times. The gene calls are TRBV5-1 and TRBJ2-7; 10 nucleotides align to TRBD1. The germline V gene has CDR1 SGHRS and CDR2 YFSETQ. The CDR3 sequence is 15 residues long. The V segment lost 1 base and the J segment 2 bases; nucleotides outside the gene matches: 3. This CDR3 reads CASSLWTGGAYEQYF. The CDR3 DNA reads TGCGCCAGCAGCTTGTGGACAGGGGGAGCCTACGAGCAGTACTTC.